The clone carrying this T cell receptor beta chain occurred many times. What it binds is unknown. These data come from a study of T cells in Graves' hyperthyroidism and ophthalmopathy. Stability of Graves' hyperthyroidism was defined as absent ophthalmopathy progression within 18 months. Newly diagnosed hyperthyroidism, duration under 2 months, in patients aged 18 to 65. This CDR3 is 13 amino acids long. The germline gives CDR1 SEHNR, CDR2 FQNEAQ (reference sequence). Trimming took 3 bases from V and 3 from J, leaving 8 bases between them. The source material, RNA transcripts, was used to amplify TCR beta CDR3 regions. First-round RT-PCR targeting the TCR CDR3 was performed with the HTBI primer set. TCRdb redid the calling of the multiplex PCR reads with MiXCR, one entry per CDR3 protein. Of about 290,000 distinct CDR3 sequences in the sample, roughly 15% were seen once. Study conclusions and caveats: In the blood, most expanded thyroid clonotypes above 0.001 appeared as well.

This TCR derives from a woman aged 40 to 50 with Graves' hyperthyroidism. The chain links TRBV7-9 to TRBJ1-1; no firm D call. Sample: blood. The CDR3 sequence is CASSFGVYTEAFF. DNA of the CDR3: TGTGCCAGCAGCTTCGGGGTCTACACTGAAGCTTTCTTT.